What follows is one TCR beta chain and its context. Its specificity is not known. This sample is part of a study of blood T cells in healthy people across ages. Findings of the study overall: Significant beta diversity loss was already apparent by age approximately 40, declining roughly linearly.

A J-beta primer mix and a sample-barcoded 5' primer were used in a second PCR of about 7 to 12 cycles. No fewer than 2.5 million CDR3-containing paired-end reads came from each sample. TCRdb redid the calling of the 5' RACE reads with MiXCR, one entry per CDR3 protein. The sample lists about 1.8 million distinct CDR3 sequences, around half occurring once. Germline CDR1 and CDR2: MDHEN and SYDVKM. V dropped 3 bases and J dropped 9 bases, with 15 bases sitting between them. The CDR3 runs 14 residues. Donors gave around 10 milliliters of peripheral blood apiece. This chain connects TRBV28 to TRBJ1-5; D not certain. Material for sequencing was blood. This TCR was recovered from a woman aged 40 to 50 in good health. CDR3 in amino acids: CASSFTGPRGPQHF. For the CDR3, the DNA is TGTGCCAGCAGTTTCACGGGTCCACGGGGGCCCCAGCATTTT.